This TCR beta chain was sequenced during a study of CD8 T cells in ankylosing spondylitis. Findings of the study overall: The clones that were linked to disease were reported to be significantly enriched in matched synovial fluid samples from ankylosing spondylitis patients. Several of the motif variants were reported before in synovial fluid and blood from reactive arthritis. Characteristic, it appeared, of ankylosing spondylitis blood was a TCR beta motif of 7 or 8 highly homologous variants.

TCRdb ran MiXCR on the 5' RACE reads and lists one entry per CDR3 protein. This table has 500,000 to 650,000 distinct CDR3 sequences, about 5.2% appearing once. In this sample, this clonotype turned up many times. The antigen remains undetermined. The length of the CDR3 is 15 residues. The chain employs TRBV21-1 and TRBJ1-5; the D call TRBD1 from the table was never checked on the DNA. TRBV21-1 is a known pseudogene. The receptor comes from a male donor with ankylosing spondylitis. Source material: blood, either unsorted or a sorted T cell fraction (not recorded which). The DNA of the CDR3 is TGTGCCAGCAGCTCCAGGGGGTGCAGCAATCAGCCCCAGCATTTT. This gives the protein CASSSRGCSNQPQHF.